The 17 T cell receptor beta chains presented below share a single source sample, sequenced in a study of TIL therapy for anti-PD-1-resistant metastatic lung cancer. Time point meaning: pre-treatment sample, taken before nivolumab and TIL therapy. Sequencing used immunoSEQ v3. Sequenced by immunoSEQ multiplex PCR; TCRdb stores in-frame clones only, minus some. The sample lists about 50,000 clones; around 85% were seen once. The sequencing used blood, collected at baseline. These TCRs come from a person between 30 and 80 years old with non-small cell lung cancer.

This clone was seen more than once but under ten times. CDR3 sequence (DNA): TGTGCCAGTAATCCCCGACAGGGACGGACTAGCAATCAGCCCCAGCATTTT. Encoded protein: CASNPRQGRTSNQPQHF. The chain recombines TRBV19 with TRBJ1-5; TRBD1 matches at 7 bases. The J segment lost 0 bases and the V segment lost 7 bases, leaving 12 bases of the junction unmatched. Germline V CDR1 and CDR2: LNHDA, SQIVND (reference sequence). The CDR3 runs to 17 residues.

Here the CDR3 reads CASSQDVRHRVNEQFF. DNA for the CDR3: TGCGCCAGCAGCCAAGATGTAAGGCACAGGGTCAATGAGCAGTTCTTC. The chain combines TRBV4-3 with TRBJ2-1; maybe TRBD1 (6 bases). The V end lost 0 bases, the J end lost 6 bases, and 15 bases lay between the germline ends. This CDR3 has 16 residues. The V gene's germline CDR1 is LGHNA and CDR2 YSLEER.

The chain has TRBV27 and TRBJ2-4; 7 bases line up with TRBD2. CDR1 and CDR2 from the germline V gene are MNHEY and SMNVEV (reference sequence). Trimming took 3 bases from V and 0 from J; bases not matched to a gene: 2. The CDR3 loop spans 15 amino acids. The CDR3 DNA is TGTGCCAGCAGTTTGGGAGGGCAAGCCAAAAACATTCAGTACTTC. Translation: CASSLGGQAKNIQYF.

The CDR3: CASSLGQGLYEQYF. CDR3 in DNA: TGTGCCAGCAGTTTAGGACAGGGACTTTACGAGCAGTACTTC. This chain joins TRBV6-5 and TRBJ2-7; 8 bases are a match to TRBD1. Germline CDR1 and CDR2: MNHEY and SVGAGI. V lost 4 bases, J lost 4 bases, and 6 bases stayed unmatched. The length of the CDR3 is 14 residues.

V usage is TRBV4-3 and J usage is TRBJ2-1; TRBD1 matches 10 bases. The CDR3 is 14 amino acids. Unmatched junction bases numbered 3, after V lost 2 bases and J lost 8 bases. Per the germline V gene, CDR1 is LGHNA and CDR2 is YSLEER. CDR3 sequence reads: CASSQRTGGDEQFF. DNA for the CDR3: TGCGCCAGCAGCCAAAGGACAGGGGGGGATGAGCAGTTCTTC.

The rearrangement joins TRBV5-1 to TRBJ2-2, with 8 bases that match TRBD1. CDR3 length equals 15 residues. Germline trimming cut 3 bases from V and 1 base from J; bases unmatched to any gene: 2. Germline-derived CDR1 and CDR2 are SGHRS and YFSETQ. The CDR3 region has the DNA TGCGCCAGCAGCTCCGGGACAGGGAACACCGGGGAGCTGTTTTTT. Translated: CASSSGTGNTGELFF.

The V gene is TRBV19, the J gene TRBJ1-2; D may be TRBD1 (5 bases). CDR1 LNHDA and CDR2 SQIVND come from the germline V gene (reference sequence). Trimming left V 7 bases short and J 4 bases short, with 16 bases between. The CDR3 sequence is 14 residues long. CDR3 protein: CASIPPGRFYGYTF. CDR3 coding DNA: TGTGCCAGTATTCCACCGGGACGGTTCTATGGCTACACCTTC.

Written as DNA, the CDR3 is TGTGCCAGCAGCTCGGGGCCGGCGGGATGGGGGGATACGCAGTATTTT. Encoded protein: CASSSGPAGWGDTQYF. V gene TRBV27 combines with J gene TRBJ2-3; D possibly corresponds to TRBD2 (6 bases). The CDR3 extends over 16 amino acids. Germline CDR1 is MNHEY and CDR2 is SMNVEV (reference sequence). V was cut by 6 bases and J by 6 bases, with 22 bases left in between.

The chain employs TRBV27 and TRBJ2-1, with a possible D match to TRBD1 (6 bases). V dropped 6 bases and J dropped 6 bases, with 12 bases sitting between them. Germline CDR1 is MNHEY and CDR2 is SMNVEV (reference sequence). The CDR3 extends over 13 amino acids. DNA of the CDR3: TGTGCCAGCAGCCGACAGGTAGGCAATGAGCAGTTCTTC. Its protein is CASSRQVGNEQFF.

This chain joins TRBV9 and TRBJ2-3; D may match TRBD1 or TRBD2 (5 bases each). With 0 bases removed from V and 4 bases from J, the gap between germline ends came to 12 bases. Germline lookup yields CDR1 SGDLS and CDR2 YYNGEE. The length of the CDR3 is 15 residues. The CDR3 nucleotides are TGTGCCAGCAGCGTAGTGTGGGGGTCGTCAGATACGCAGTATTTT. It yields the protein CASSVVWGSSDTQYF.

The chain carries TRBV4-3 and TRBJ2-5, with 7 bases that match TRBD1. J was trimmed by 4 bases and V by 2 bases; bases with no gene match: 10. The CDR3 extends over 16 amino acids. Looked up from germline, CDR1 is LGHNA and CDR2 is YSLEER. In DNA form, the CDR3 reads TGCGCCAGCAGCCAAAATCATAGGGACAGCCGAGAGACCCAGTACTTC. Translation gives CASSQNHRDSRETQYF.

The chain has TRBV2 and TRBJ2-7; no clear D gene. Germline V gene sequence: CDR1 SNHLY, CDR2 FYNNEI. The CDR3 contains 14 residues. V lost 3 bases and J lost 2, with 11 bases in between. CDR3 sequence reads: CASSDRVRTYEQYF. CDR3 DNA sequence: TGTGCCAGCAGTGACCGGGTTCGAACCTACGAGCAGTACTTC.

This clone was recorded only once. V usage is TRBV11-2 and J usage is TRBJ1-6; 9 positions match TRBD1. This CDR3 has 14 amino acids. V trimming: 5 bases; J trimming: 12 bases; junction bases outside the gene matches: 8. Germline CDR1 SGHAT, CDR2 FQNNGV. In DNA form, the CDR3 reads TGTGCCAGCAGCCCAGTAGACAGGGGGGGACCCCTCCACTTT. Amino acids: CASSPVDRGGPLHF.

The chain links TRBV5-4 to TRBJ1-1; 12 bases match TRBD1. This CDR3 region has 17 residues. The ends lost 4 bases at V and 1 base at J; junction bases unmatched: 8. The germline gives CDR1 SGHNT, CDR2 YYREEE (reference sequence). This CDR3 reads CASSATGQGAQNTEAFF. The CDR3 DNA sequence: TGTGCCAGCAGCGCTACGGGACAGGGGGCTCAGAACACTGAAGCTTTCTTT. Full variable domain (outside the CDR3, taken from reference TRBV5-4 and TRBJ1-1): ETGVTQSPTHLIKTRGQQVTLRCSSQSGHNTVSWYQQALGQGPQFIFQYYREEENGRGNFPPRFSGLQFPNYSSELNVNALELDDSALYLCASSATGQGAQNTEAFFGQGTRLTVV.

This clone has just one count. The chain carries TRBV20-1 and TRBJ1-1; D might be TRBD1 (5 bases). The CDR3 is made up of 15 amino acids. Per germline, CDR1 DFQATT and CDR2 SNEGSKA (reference sequence). V was cut by 3 bases and J by 1 base, with 15 bases left in between. The DNA for the CDR3 is TGCAGTGCTAGTTTCGGTGGGGCAAGGAACACTGAAGCTTTCTTT. Translated: CSASFGGARNTEAFF.

The rearrangement uses TRBV5-6 and TRBJ2-2, with D unclear. The CDR3 has 13 residues. V was clipped by 3 bases and J by 4 bases, with 7 bases between them. The germline V gene has CDR1 SGHDT and CDR2 YYEEEE. The CDR3 loop is CASSWAGTGELFF. The CDR3 bases are TGTGCCAGCAGCTGGGCCGGCACCGGGGAGCTGTTTTTT. Filled out from reference TRBV5-6 and TRBJ2-2, the complete variable domain reads DAGVTQSPTHLIKTRGQQVTLRCSPKSGHDTVSWYQQALGQGPQFIFQYYEEEERQRGNFPDRFSGHQFPNYSSELNVNALLLGDSALYLCASSWAGTGELFFGEGSRLTVL.

The table lists this clone with a count of one. The J gene is TRBJ2-7, the V gene TRBV7-2; maybe TRBD2 (5 bases). V lost 4 bases to trimming and J lost 2 bases, with 9 bases between them. The length of the CDR3 is 13 residues. Per germline, CDR1 SGHTA and CDR2 FQGNSA. The CDR3 DNA is TGTGCCAGCAGCTATAGCGTCGCCTACGAGCAGTACTTC. It is translated as CASSYSVAYEQYF. Full variable domain (remainder filled in from reference TRBV7-2 and TRBJ2-7): GAGVSQSPSNKVTEKGKDVELRCDPISGHTALYWYRQSLGQGLEFLIYFQGNSAPDKSGLPSDRFSAERTGGSVSTLTIQRTQQEDSAVYLCASSYSVAYEQYFGPGTRLTVT.